What follows are 32 T cell receptor beta chains derived from one specimen sequenced in a study of control samples from healthy donors and cancer patients. Assay used: immunoSEQ multiplex PCR; TCRdb lists only in-frame clones, some missing. The sample has 150,000 or so clones; about 93% are singletons. Sequencing used PBMCs. Source of these receptors: a man aged 60 to 69 with colorectal cancer.

The chain couples TRBV3-1 (or the pseudogene TRBV3-2) to TRBJ1-2; D call uncertain. V lost 6 bases and J lost 6, with 17 bases in between. Germline-derived CDR1 and CDR2 are LGHDT and YNNKEL (reference sequence). The CDR3 loop spans 14 amino acids. CDR3 region: CASRPIGSSHGYTF. CDR3 nucleotide sequence: TGTGCCAGCAGGCCAATAGGTAGTTCCCATGGCTACACCTTC.

This chain connects TRBV6-2 or TRBV6-3 to TRBJ2-3; D is perhaps TRBD2 (7 bases). The germline V gene has CDR1 MNHEY and CDR2 SVGEGT. The V end lost 5 bases, the J end lost 10 bases, and 19 bases lay between the germline ends. This CDR3 comprises 14 residues. The CDR3 protein is CASSPGTLARAQYF. DNA for the CDR3: TGTGCCAGCAGTCCGGGGACACTAGCGAGGGCGCAGTATTTT.

The chain recombines TRBV7-8 with TRBJ2-2; possible D gene TRBD2, 6 bases. The length of the CDR3 is 16 residues. The germline gives CDR1 SGHVS, CDR2 FQNEAQ. The germline V and J ends were trimmed by 1 base and 1 base, with 10 bases remaining between them. The CDR3 is CASSLDGGKNTGELFF. The CDR3 coding sequence is TGTGCCAGCAGCTTAGATGGCGGGAAGAACACCGGGGAGCTGTTTTTT.

This sequence joins TRBV19 and TRBJ1-4, with 10 positions matching TRBD1. CDR3 length equals 13 residues. Germline loops: CDR1 LNHDA, CDR2 SQIVND (reference sequence). The V gene end was trimmed by 6 bases and the J gene end by 7 bases; junction bases not matched to a gene: 2. CDR3 sequence: CASRTGGFEKLFF. CDR3 bases: TGTGCCAGTAGGACAGGGGGCTTTGAAAAACTGTTTTTT.

The chain recombines TRBV6-6 with TRBJ2-6; D perhaps matches TRBD1 (5 bases). Germline V gene data show CDR1 as MNHNY and CDR2 as SVGAGI (reference sequence). With 6 bases removed from V and 0 bases from J, the gap between germline ends came to 9 bases. CDR3 length: 15 residues. The CDR3 DNA sequence: TGTGCCAGCAGGACAGACCTCTCTGGGGCCAACGTCCTGACTTTC. Translating gives CASRTDLSGANVLTF.

In its sample, this clone was seen once. CDR3: CASSEVSLGAGGYSPLHF. For the CDR3, the DNA is TGTGCCAGCAGTGAAGTTTCTTTGGGGGCTGGAGGGTATTCACCCCTCCACTTT. The chain has TRBV6-4 and TRBJ1-6; TRBD1 might be the D (6 bases). V lost 3 bases to trimming and J lost 8 bases, with 23 bases between them. Germline V gene lookup returns CDR1 MRHNA and CDR2 SNTAGT. The CDR3 runs 18 residues.

This clone was seen more than once but under ten times. This chain connects TRBV30 to TRBJ2-6; 7 bases are a match to TRBD1. This CDR3 contains 14 residues. The V gene end was trimmed by 4 bases and the J gene end by 2 bases; junction bases not matched to a gene: 2. Per germline, CDR1 GTSNPN and CDR2 SVGIG (reference sequence). Here the CDR3 reads CAWIDRAGANVLTF. DNA of the CDR3: TGTGCCTGGATCGACAGGGCTGGGGCCAACGTCCTGACTTTC.

This CDR3 reads CASIPGQTLPNEKLFF. The CDR3 DNA sequence: TGTGCCAGCATCCCGGGACAAACCCTCCCTAATGAAAAACTGTTTTTT. This chain connects TRBV6-6 to TRBJ1-4; maybe TRBD1 (6 bases). The CDR3 loop spans 16 amino acids. Germline lookup yields CDR1 MNHNY and CDR2 SVGAGI (reference sequence). The V end lost 7 bases, the J end lost 3 bases, and 18 bases lay between the germline ends.

The chain employs TRBV4-1 and TRBJ1-1; TRBD1 aligns across 12 bases. Germline assignment: CDR1 MGHRA and CDR2 YSYEKL. There are 14 residues in the CDR3. V shed 4 bases and J 7 bases; nucleotides not matched to a gene: 4. This CDR3 is CASSLGTGGGEAFF. CDR3 sequence (DNA): TGCGCCAGCAGCCTGGGGACAGGGGGCGGTGAAGCTTTCTTT.

J is TRBJ1-1 and V is TRBV4-1; D is unresolved. The CDR3 has 15 residues. The V gene lost 1 base and the J gene lost 6 bases, with 15 bases spanning the gap. CDR1 and CDR2 from the germline V gene are MGHRA and YSYEKL. The CDR3 coding sequence is TGCGCCAGCAGCCAAGGAAGATCGGGGTTGGCTGAAGCTTTCTTT. Translation: CASSQGRSGLAEAFF.

This chain links TRBV4-1 with TRBJ2-7, with D possibly being TRBD2 (6 bases). CDR1 is MGHRA, CDR2 YSYEKL, per germline. The V and J ends lost 3 bases and 4 bases respectively, with 13 bases between them. This CDR3 has 14 amino acids. This CDR3 is CASSHRDSGYEQYF. The CDR3 nucleotides are TGCGCCAGCAGCCACCGGGACTCTGGGTACGAGCAGTACTTC.

V gene TRBV5-8 combines with J gene TRBJ1-5; the D gene is possibly TRBD1 (6 bases). The CDR3 runs 17 residues. Germline V lookup: CDR1 SGHTS, CDR2 YDEGEE. The V and J ends lost 3 bases and 0 bases respectively, with 16 bases between them. In nucleotides, the CDR3 is TGTGCCAGCAGCTGGGGAGGACAGAGCAATAGCAATCAGCCCCAGCATTTT. Its protein product is CASSWGGQSNSNQPQHF.

The chain links TRBV2 to TRBJ1-1; 7 bases align to TRBD1. Germline V CDR1 and CDR2: SNHLY, FYNNEI. The CDR3 is 14 residues long. V lost 6 bases to trimming and J lost 0 bases; unmatched junction nucleotides: 4. DNA for the CDR3: TGTGCCAGCAGGGGGGACAGCTTGAACACTGAAGCTTTCTTT. Its protein product is CASRGDSLNTEAFF.

V and J are TRBV10-2 and TRBJ2-6; 7 bases are a match to TRBD1. This CDR3 comprises 19 residues. Unmatched junction bases numbered 8, after V lost 0 bases and J lost 0 bases. Germline V gives CDR1 WSHSY, CDR2 SAAADI. CDR3 sequence (DNA): TGCGCCAGCAGTGAGTCGCTTCGCGACAGGGACTCTGGGGCCAACGTCCTGACTTTC. The encoded protein is CASSESLRDRDSGANVLTF.

V and J are TRBV7-9 and TRBJ1-4; D is unclear. This CDR3 is built from 13 residues. The V gene lost 1 base and the J gene lost 3 bases, with 3 bases spanning the gap. Germline loops: CDR1 SEHNR, CDR2 FQNEAQ (reference sequence). The CDR3 bases are TGTGCCAGCAGCTTAGTCTCTAATGAAAAACTGTTTTTT. Amino acid sequence: CASSLVSNEKLFF. Looking up the rest from reference TRBV7-9 and TRBJ1-4 gives the full variable domain: DTGVSQNPRHKITKRGQNVTFRCDPISEHNRLYWYRQTLGQGPEFLTYFQNEAQLEKSRLLSDRFSAERPKGSFSTLEIQRTEQGDSAMYLCASSLVSNEKLFFGSGTQLSVL.

This chain connects TRBV18 to TRBJ1-1; no clear D gene. With 4 bases removed from V and 3 bases from J, the gap between germline ends came to 9 bases. Germline V gene lookup returns CDR1 KGHSH and CDR2 LQKENI. The CDR3 totals 13 residues. The CDR3 sequence is CASSLSADTEAFF. The CDR3 region has the DNA TGTGCCAGCTCACTCTCAGCAGACACTGAAGCTTTCTTT.

The V and J genes are TRBV5-1 and TRBJ1-5; 8 nucleotides match TRBD1. The junction had 4 bases not matched to a gene; V was cut back by 1 base and J by 4 bases. From germline, CDR1 is SGHRS and CDR2 YFSETQ. This CDR3 region has 15 residues. Written as DNA, the CDR3 is TGCGCCAGCAGCTTGACGACAGGGGAGAATCAGCCCCAGCATTTT. Translation gives CASSLTTGENQPQHF.

The V call is TRBV29-1, the J call TRBJ2-3; TRBD1 is a possible D gene (5 bases). CDR1 is SQVTM, CDR2 ANQGSEA, per germline. The ends were cut back, 3 bases at V and 1 base at J, with 8 bases in the middle. This CDR3 has 13 amino acids. CDR3 DNA sequence: TGCAGCGTTGAGGAAGGGGGCACAGATACGCAGTATTTT. It is translated as CSVEEGGTDTQYF.

The gene calls are TRBV29-1 and TRBJ1-2; 7 bases map to TRBD1. The germline CDR1 and CDR2 sequences are SQVTM and ANQGSEA. The V and J ends lost 6 bases and 5 bases, in that order; junction bases with no gene match: 3. The CDR3 extends over 11 amino acids. The CDR3 region has the DNA TGCAGCGTCAAACAGGGGTATGGCTACACCTTC. This gives the protein CSVKQGYGYTF.

The chain has TRBV28 and TRBJ1-5; 9 bases agree with TRBD1. This CDR3 is built from 15 residues. V was pared by 5 bases and J by 4 bases, with 6 bases of the junction left unmatched. The germline V gene has CDR1 MDHEN and CDR2 SYDVKM. The CDR3 nucleotides read TGTGCCAGCAGTCACGGACAGGGGTTTAATCAGCCCCAGCATTTT. The encoded protein is CASSHGQGFNQPQHF.

V is TRBV7-9 and J is TRBJ2-1; 10 bases fit TRBD1. CDR3 length: 14 residues. The ends lost 6 bases at V and 5 bases at J; junction bases unmatched: 4. Germline CDR1 and CDR2: SEHNR and FQNEAQ (reference sequence). The CDR3 loop reads CASRTGTGDNEQFF. The CDR3 DNA follows: TGTGCCAGCAGAACCGGGACAGGGGACAATGAGCAGTTCTTC.

V usage is TRBV19 and J usage is TRBJ2-7; no clear D. The CDR3 runs 14 residues. The V and J ends lost 6 bases and 3 bases respectively, with 15 bases between them. Per the germline V gene, CDR1 is LNHDA and CDR2 is SQIVND (reference sequence). For the CDR3, the DNA is TGTGCCAGTAGCTTCACTTCGGCCGGCTACGAGCAGTACTTC. This codes for CASSFTSAGYEQYF.

The V gene is TRBV19, the J gene TRBJ1-3, with D perhaps matching TRBD1 (6 bases). This CDR3 has 15 amino acids. V was trimmed by 4 bases and J by 2 bases, leaving 12 bases between them. The germline V gene encodes CDR1 LNHDA and CDR2 SQIVND (reference sequence). The chain's CDR3 is CASSRGAQTGNTIYF. CDR3 nucleotide sequence: TGTGCCAGTAGTAGGGGGGCGCAGACTGGAAACACCATATATTTT.

This chain uses TRBV5-1 with TRBJ1-3; 11 bases are a match to TRBD1. This CDR3 comprises 16 residues. The V gene's germline CDR1 is SGHRS and CDR2 YFSETQ. V was pared by 3 bases and J by 0 bases, with 2 bases of the junction left unmatched. Here the CDR3 DNA reads TGCGCCAGCAGCTCTGGACAGGGGGCCTCTGGAAACACCATATATTTT. Its protein product is CASSSGQGASGNTIYF.

The chain is built from TRBV2 and TRBJ2-5; 8 positions match TRBD1. The CDR3 runs 15 residues. Germline values: CDR1 SNHLY, CDR2 FYNNEI. Trimming took 4 bases from V and 4 from J; bases not matched to a gene: 8. CDR3 in DNA: TGTGCCAGCAGTGTCGGGCAGGGGGCGGGAGAGACCCAGTACTTC. Amino acid sequence: CASSVGQGAGETQYF.

V gene TRBV7-6 combines with J gene TRBJ1-1; D remains ambiguous. Germline CDR1 SGHVS, CDR2 FNYEAQ. The CDR3 is 16 residues long. V dropped 1 base and J dropped 0 bases, with 12 bases sitting between them. The CDR3 DNA reads TGTGCCAGCAGCTTAGGGGAGGGAGGGATGAACACTGAAGCTTTCTTT. This sequence encodes CASSLGEGGMNTEAFF.

This chain joins TRBV4-1 and TRBJ1-2; no clear D. Germline lookup yields CDR1 MGHRA and CDR2 YSYEKL. V was shortened by 0 bases and J by 3 bases, with 11 bases between the two germline ends. This CDR3 is built from 15 residues. CDR3 amino acids: CASSQDPLGDYGYTF. CDR3 coding DNA: TGCGCCAGCAGCCAAGATCCTCTCGGTGACTATGGCTACACCTTC.

The J gene is TRBJ1-1, the V gene TRBV6-5, with D perhaps matching TRBD1 (6 bases). Looked up from germline, CDR1 is MNHEY and CDR2 is SVGAGI. This CDR3 has 14 residues. The V end lost 7 bases, the J end lost 0 bases, and 12 bases lay between the germline ends. CDR3 nucleotides: TGTGCCAGCAAGGTATCAGGGGTGAACACTGAAGCTTTCTTT. Translation gives CASKVSGVNTEAFF.

V is TRBV20-1 and J is TRBJ1-1; D might be TRBD1 (6 bases). The CDR3 is 11 residues long. The ends were cut back, 5 bases at V and 8 bases at J, with 12 bases in the middle. Germline CDR1 DFQATT, CDR2 SNEGSKA (reference sequence). CDR3 sequence reads: CSARNREEAFF. The CDR3 DNA is TGCAGTGCTCGAAACAGGGAAGAAGCTTTCTTT.

The chain uses TRBV28 and TRBJ1-1; 12 nucleotides agree with TRBD1. Per the germline V gene, CDR1 is MDHEN and CDR2 is SYDVKM. After removal of 6 bases from V and 1 base from J, the junction contained 3 bases not matched to a gene. This CDR3 comprises 15 residues. CDR3: CASRGQGARNTEAFF. CDR3 coding DNA: TGTGCCAGCAGGGGACAGGGGGCTCGGAACACTGAAGCTTTCTTT.

The genes are TRBV6-5 and TRBJ1-4; 10 nucleotides align to TRBD1. Trimming cost V 6 bases and J 8 bases; bases outside gene matches: 6. Germline V gene sequence: CDR1 MNHEY, CDR2 SVGAGI. The CDR3 loop spans 14 amino acids. This CDR3 reads CASSQDRGREKLFF. The CDR3 bases are TGTGCCAGCAGCCAAGACAGGGGGCGGGAAAAACTGTTTTTT.

The chain uses TRBV13 and TRBJ2-7, with 10 bases identical to TRBD2. Germline V lookup: CDR1 PRHDT, CDR2 FYEKMQ (reference sequence). The CDR3 contains 14 residues. V lost 5 bases and J lost 0; bases outside the gene matches: 1. The DNA for the CDR3 is TGTGCCAGCAGCCCTAGCGGGGGCTCCTACGAGCAGTACTTC. It specifies CASSPSGGSYEQYF. The variable domain in full, completed from reference TRBV13 and TRBJ2-7, reads AAGVIQSPRHLIKEKRETATLKCYPIPRHDTVYWYQQGPGQDPQFLISFYEKMQSDKGSIPDRFSAQQFSDYHSELNMSSLELGDSALYFCASSPSGGSYEQYFGPGTRLTVT.